These 11 T cell receptor beta chains share one sample of origin, sequenced in a study of Ad26.COV2.S vaccination and SARS-CoV-2 variants. Treatment of the sample: 15 to 20 received Ad26.COV2.S at low or high dose, single or two shots; about 5 received placebo; per-sample allocation not given. Sampling occurred on day 63 after the first vaccine or placebo injection. Clones were read by immunoSEQ multiplex PCR, and TCRdb kept only the in-frame ones, dropping some. The sample contains approximately 410,000 clones, around 92% of which appear only once. The specimen comprised peripheral blood, sampled in a trial of Ad26.COV2.S vaccine versus placebo. The receptors stem from a person between 18 and 65 years old who received the Ad26.COV2.S COVID-19 vaccine or a placebo.

This clone was detected once. This CDR3 is CASSLEQGYQPQHF. CDR3 nucleotide sequence: TGTGCCAGCAGCTTAGAACAGGGCTATCAGCCCCAGCATTTT. This chain links TRBV7-2 with TRBJ1-5; the D gene is possibly TRBD1 (6 bases). Germline lookup yields CDR1 SGHTA and CDR2 FQGNSA. The CDR3 covers 14 residues. Trimming removed 1 base from V and 5 bases from J, with 9 bases in between. Full variable domain (rest looked up from reference TRBV7-2 and TRBJ1-5): GAGVSQSPSNKVTEKGKDVELRCDPISGHTALYWYRQSLGQGLEFLIYFQGNSAPDKSGLPSDRFSAERTGGSVSTLTIQRTQQEDSAVYLCASSLEQGYQPQHFGDGTRLSIL.

This clone was recorded only once. The chain employs TRBV6-6 and TRBJ2-5; 7 bases line up with TRBD2. Germline V gene sequence: CDR1 MNHNY, CDR2 SVGAGI (reference sequence). The ends lost 6 bases at V and 1 base at J; junction bases unmatched: 8. CDR3 size: 15 residues. CDR3 residues: CASSLYERGQETQYF. In nucleotides, the CDR3 is TGTGCCAGCAGCCTATACGAGCGGGGCCAAGAGACCCAGTACTTC.

This chain joins TRBV5-1 and TRBJ2-3, with TRBD1 matching 9 bases. CDR3 length: 16 residues. The J segment lost 4 bases and the V segment lost 0 bases, leaving 6 bases of the junction unmatched. CDR1 SGHRS and CDR2 YFSETQ come from the germline V gene. CDR3 nucleotides: TGCGCCAGCAGCTTGGTTGGACAGGGGTTCGCAGATACGCAGTATTTT. This translates into CASSLVGQGFADTQYF.

The chain is built from TRBV7-2 and TRBJ1-4; no clear D. CDR3 size: 15 residues. Germline V gives CDR1 SGHTA, CDR2 FQGNSA. The V gene lost 4 bases and the J gene lost 8 bases, with 17 bases spanning the gap. The CDR3 protein is CASSSYSLPAEKLFF. CDR3 nucleotide sequence: TGTGCCAGCAGCTCCTACAGTCTCCCGGCGGAAAAACTGTTTTTT.

This rearrangement joins TRBV11-2 to TRBJ2-2; no clear D. The germline gives CDR1 SGHAT, CDR2 FQNNGV. The V gene lost 2 bases and the J gene lost 2 bases, with 9 bases spanning the gap. This CDR3 has 15 amino acids. The CDR3 sequence: CASSLMWRNTGELFF. CDR3 nucleotide sequence: TGTGCCAGCAGCTTAATGTGGCGAAACACCGGGGAGCTGTTTTTT.

V and J are TRBV18 and TRBJ2-5; D gene uncertain. Germline V CDR1 and CDR2: KGHSH, LQKENI. Trimming shortened V by 4 bases and J by 5 bases, and 8 bases separated the two germline ends. CDR3 length: 12 amino acids. Here the CDR3 DNA reads TGTGCCAGCTCACTTGATCCCGAGACCCAGTACTTC. This sequence encodes CASSLDPETQYF. Full variable domain (outside the CDR3, taken from reference TRBV18 and TRBJ2-5): NAGVMQNPRHLVRRRGQEARLRCSPMKGHSHVYWYRQLPEEGLKFMVYLQKENIIDESGMPKERFSAEFPKEGPSILRIQQVVRGDSAAYFCASSLDPETQYFGPGTRLLVL.

This clone has a handful of counts. Other DNA sequences of this sample code for an identical CDR3. The V gene is TRBV9, the J gene TRBJ1-4; 9 bases match TRBD1. This CDR3 is 14 amino acids long. V lost 4 bases and J lost 6; bases outside the gene matches: 4. Germline V gene data show CDR1 as SGDLS and CDR2 as YYNGEE. The CDR3 is CASSPGQGYEKLFF. CDR3 nucleotides: TGTGCCAGCAGCCCGGGACAGGGTTATGAAAAACTGTTTTTT.

The rearrangement joins TRBV11-2 to TRBJ1-1, with 7 nucleotides matching TRBD1. CDR1 and CDR2 from the germline V gene are SGHAT and FQNNGV. This CDR3 contains 13 residues. V lost 6 bases and J lost 1; bases outside the gene matches: 2. As DNA, the CDR3 is TGTGCCAGCAGGGCAGGGGGGAACACTGAAGCTTTCTTT. As protein: CASRAGGNTEAFF.

Note on this clone: This sample also contains other DNA sequences that code for the same CDR3. The chain combines TRBV7-2 with TRBJ2-1, with 9 bases that match TRBD2. The CDR3 totals 15 residues. Germline lookup yields CDR1 SGHTA and CDR2 FQGNSA. The V gene end was trimmed by 3 bases and the J gene end by 4 bases; junction bases not matched to a gene: 4. This CDR3 reads CASSLGGGVYNEQFF. The CDR3 bases are TGTGCCAGCAGCTTGGGCGGGGGGGTTTACAATGAGCAGTTCTTC.

The rearrangement links TRBV30 to TRBJ2-5; 11 nucleotides match TRBD2. The V segment lost 1 base and the J segment 5 bases; nucleotides outside the gene matches: 6. CDR1 is GTSNPN, CDR2 SVGIG, per germline (reference sequence). The CDR3 has 15 amino acids. The CDR3 spells CAWSALAGGRETQYF. The CDR3 nucleotides are TGTGCCTGGAGTGCCCTAGCGGGGGGTCGGGAGACCCAGTACTTC.

The genes are TRBV29-1 and TRBJ2-5, with 9 nucleotides matching TRBD1. This CDR3 contains 13 residues. Germline loops: CDR1 SQVTM, CDR2 ANQGSEA. V shed 3 bases and J 3 bases; nucleotides not matched to a gene: 2. The CDR3 reads CSVEGQGKETQYF. The CDR3 DNA reads TGCAGCGTTGAGGGACAGGGTAAAGAGACCCAGTACTTC.